This TCR beta chain was recorded in a study of beta chain features in type 1 diabetes. Points from the study as a whole: TCRB rearrangement may or may not be influenced by HLA type; here this remained unresolved.

The entirety of the isolated RNA underwent reverse transcription, so expressed TCRB transcripts were sequenced. An average of approximately 3.6 million reads was obtained for naive, central memory and regulatory T cell samples. Assay: immunoSEQ multiplex PCR; the TCRdb copy retains only in-frame clones and omits some. Among about 230,000 clones listed, 9.6% were seen once. The CDR3 runs to 13 residues. Per the germline V gene, CDR1 is KGHSH and CDR2 is LQKENI. V lost 2 bases and J lost 3, with 7 bases in between. It was via CD45RO/CCR7/CD25/CD127/CD95/CD27 that CD4+ naive, central memory, regulatory and stem cell-like memory cells were sorted. Of note for this clone: The antigen remains unidentified.

V usage is TRBV18 and J usage is TRBJ1-1, with a possible D match to TRBD1 (6 bases). Material: naive CD4+ T cells from blood. The sequence was obtained from a woman under 30 in good health. CDR3 in DNA: TGTGCCAGCTCACCAGAGGGGGACACTGAAGCTTTCTTT. Encoded protein: CASSPEGDTEAFF.